Shown below are 2 T cell receptor beta chains from a single sample sequenced in a study of cytomegalovirus exposure and HLA in healthy donors. Both 60 Vbeta primers and 13 Jbeta primers went into the PCR. Clones were read by immunoSEQ multiplex PCR, and TCRdb kept only the in-frame ones, dropping some. The sample contains about 78,000 clones, approximately 72% of which appear only once. Sequencing used PBMCs. The receptors derive from a middle-aged woman in good health and CMV-seropositive.

The gene calls are TRBV6-5 and TRBJ2-3; 7 bases are a match to TRBD2. CDR1 and CDR2 from the germline V gene are MNHEY and SVGAGI. J was trimmed by 4 bases and V by 2 bases; bases with no gene match: 6. This CDR3 is 15 amino acids long. The CDR3 is CASSYVGGGADTQYF. CDR3 DNA: TGTGCCAGCAGTTACGTGGGGGGAGGGGCAGATACGCAGTATTTT.

The CDR3 region has the DNA TGTGCCAGCTCACCACCGGGACACAGGGAGACCCAGTACTTC. It is translated as CASSPPGHRETQYF. The J gene is TRBJ2-5, the V gene TRBV18, with D possibly TRBD1 on 6 matching bases. CDR1 is KGHSH and CDR2 is LQKENI in the germline V gene. The CDR3 length is 14 residues. Trimming took 0 bases from V and 5 from J, leaving 10 bases between them.